This T cell receptor beta chain appears in the sequencing data of a study of T cell clonality in common variable immunodeficiency. General observations from the study: Reportedly, TCR beta sequences from common variable immunodeficiency showed fewer deletions and N-nucleotide insertions.

Losses at the gene ends were 4 bases for V and 2 bases for J; bases not matched to a gene: 8. The germline V gene encodes CDR1 SGHNT and CDR2 YYREEE (reference sequence). This CDR3 is 15 amino acids long. Regarding this clone: Its matching antigen is unknown. The read stops 3 residues short of the end of the CDR3; the missing end is completed from the germline J gene.

Assay used: immunoSEQ multiplex PCR; TCRdb lists only in-frame clones, some missing. In total the sample includes tens of thousands of clones, none of them seen once. The TCR comes from a human donor with common variable immunodeficiency. The rearrangement uses TRBV5-4 and TRBJ2-7; 8 nucleotides match TRBD1. The specimen was peripheral blood mononuclear cells. The CDR3 bases that were read are TGTGCCAGCAGCCCGGACAGGGACTCTACCTACGAG. Amino acid sequence: CASSPDRDSTYE. The CDR3 in full is CASSPDRDSTYEQYF.